This is a list of T cell receptor beta chains from one sample in a study of identical twins. From the 5' RACE reads, TCRdb called clonotypes with MiXCR, one entry per CDR3 protein. The sample has around 490,000 distinct CDR3 sequences; approximately 14% are singletons. The same data also went into a second study, on yellow fever vaccine responses in identical twins.

Sample: CD4+ T cells sorted from blood. These receptor sequences come from a woman between 18 and 30 years old in good health. The CDR3 runs from the conserved cysteine through the conserved F or W. The D gene is left open where the match is weak. For some rows the clone size is stated as once, few or many, or as a class when expanded; others skip it.

few	TRBD2	TRBV2	TRBJ2-1	15	CASKRGSSLGNEQFF	TGTGCCAGCAAGCGCGGGAGTTCTCTAGGGAATGAGCAGTTCTTC
-	-	TRBV7-8	TRBJ1-1	17	CASSRRGGDRVNTEAFF	TGTGCCAGCAGCCGACGAGGGGGGGATAGAGTGAACACTGAAGCTTTCTTT
few	TRBD2	TRBV10-3	TRBJ2-1	13	CAISESSAGGPFF	TGTGCCATCAGTGAGTCGTCGGCGGGAGGTCCGTTCTTC
few	-	TRBV7-8	TRBJ2-6	17	CASSLVGVVDGANVLTF	TGTGCCAGCAGCTTAGTGGGCGTAGTGGATGGGGCCAACGTCCTGACTTTC
few	TRBD1	TRBV7-2	TRBJ2-1	16	CASITPYGQGRNEQFF	TGTGCCAGCATAACCCCTTATGGACAGGGACGCAATGAGCAGTTCTTC
-	-	TRBV29-1	TRBJ2-3	15	CSVEVGWPRTDTQYF	TGCAGCGTTGAAGTCGGCTGGCCAAGGACAGATACGCAGTATTTT
few	TRBD1	TRBV3-1	TRBJ1-6	12	CATDTGGSPLHF	TGTGCCACCGATACAGGGGGTTCACCCCTCCACTTT
few	-	TRBV11-2	TRBJ2-7	16	CASSPLDSVGKNEQYF	TGTGCCAGCAGCCCCCTGGACAGCGTCGGTAAGAACGAGCAGTACTTC
-	-	TRBV20-1	TRBJ2-1	10	CSAASAEQFF	TGCAGTGCAGCTAGCGCCGAGCAGTTCTTC
few	-	TRBV5-1	TRBJ2-1	12	CASSEVFNEQFF	TGCGCCAGCAGCGAGGTTTTCAATGAGCAGTTCTTC
many	-	TRBV7-9	TRBJ1-1	13	CASSPLGGRRAFF	TGTGCCAGCAGCCCCTTAGGGGGGCGGAGAGCTTTCTTT
few	TRBD2	TRBV20-1	TRBJ2-3	14	CSATLAGVQDTQYF	TGCAGTGCTACGCTAGCGGGAGTCCAAGATACGCAGTATTTT
many	-	TRBV20-1	TRBJ1-6	13	CSAGPQDNSPLHF	TGCAGTGCCGGGCCACAGGATAATTCACCCCTCCACTTT
many	TRBD1	TRBV5-5	TRBJ2-7	13	CASSATGGGEQYF	TGTGCCAGCAGCGCTACAGGGGGAGGCGAGCAGTACTTC
-	-	TRBV18	TRBJ2-7	20	CASSHGEGLLGSSGTTGEYF	TGTGCCAGCTCACACGGCGAGGGACTGCTAGGTTCTAGCGGGACGACAGGGGAGTACTTC
few	-	TRBV29-1	TRBJ2-7	15	CSVILSRGSSYEQYF	TGCAGCGTTATTCTGTCGAGGGGTAGCTCCTACGAGCAGTACTTC
few	TRBD2	TRBV7-2	TRBJ2-3	14	CASSLAGGEGTQYF	TGTGCCAGCAGCTTGGCGGGAGGGGAGGGGACGCAGTATTTT
few	-	TRBV6-5	TRBJ2-7	12	CASSALGYEQYF	TGTGCCAGCAGCGCTTTGGGCTACGAGCAGTACTTC
many	-	TRBV9	TRBJ2-2	12	CASSVVTGELFF	TGTGCCAGCAGCGTGGTGACCGGGGAGCTGTTTTTT
many	TRBD1	TRBV27	TRBJ2-1	17	CASSLTYRQGADNEQFF	TGTGCCAGCAGTTTAACTTACCGACAGGGGGCGGACAATGAGCAGTTCTTC
few	-	TRBV7-6	TRBJ2-2	16	CASSLGLAGLSGELFF	TGTGCCAGCAGCTTAGGACTGGCAGGGCTTTCCGGGGAGCTGTTTTTT
-	TRBD1	TRBV15	TRBJ2-1	17	CATSRKRDRILYNEQFF	TGTGCCACCAGCAGAAAAAGGGACAGGATCCTTTACAATGAGCAGTTCTTC
-	TRBD1	TRBV7-2	TRBJ2-7	16	CASSSLRTGGFTEQYF	TGTGCCAGCAGCTCCCTCAGGACAGGGGGCTTTACCGAGCAGTACTTC
-	TRBD1	TRBV5-1	TRBJ2-2	14	CASSPGQPFGELFF	TGCGCCAGCAGCCCGGGACAGCCATTCGGGGAGCTGTTTTTT
few	TRBD2	TRBV7-2	TRBJ2-7	14	CASSRAGVSYEQYF	TGTGCCAGCAGTCGAGCGGGAGTGAGCTACGAGCAGTACTTC
-	TRBD1	TRBV10-3	TRBJ1-1	11	CAISPGQGTFF	TGTGCCATCAGTCCGGGACAGGGAACTTTCTTT
-	-	TRBV12-3/TRBV12-4	TRBJ1-4	13	CASSLQGWEKLFF	TGTGCCAGCAGTTTACAGGGATGGGAAAAACTGTTTTTT
few	-	TRBV7-2	TRBJ2-3	16	CASSLQGSVSADTQYF	TGTGCCAGCAGCTTACAGGGCTCGGTTTCGGCAGATACGCAGTATTTT
many	-	TRBV7-2	TRBJ1-1	15	CASSLRHRANTEAFF	TGTGCCAGCAGCTTAAGACACAGGGCGAACACTGAAGCTTTCTTT
few	TRBD1	TRBV4-2	TRBJ2-7	15	CASSRNRGNTYEQYF	TGTGCCAGCAGCCGGAACAGGGGCAACACCTACGAGCAGTACTTC
-	TRBD2	TRBV24-1	TRBJ2-3	13	CATSPSGSDTQYF	TGTGCCACCAGTCCTAGCGGGTCAGATACGCAGTATTTT
few	-	TRBV6-6	TRBJ1-5	12	CASRHRNQPQHF	TGTGCCAGCAGGCACAGGAATCAGCCCCAGCATTTT
-	-	TRBV19	TRBJ2-2	17	CASSIEGQETNTGELFF	TGTGCCAGTAGTATAGAGGGGCAGGAGACGAACACCGGGGAGCTGTTTTTT
many	-	TRBV29-1	TRBJ2-3	12	CSVRGGEDTQYF	TGCAGCGTTCGAGGGGGGGAAGATACGCAGTATTTT
few	-	TRBV18	TRBJ2-5	15	CASSLGGTDQETQYF	TGTGCCAGCTCCCTAGGGGGGACGGACCAAGAGACCCAGTACTTC
-	TRBD2	TRBV4-3	TRBJ2-7	20	CASSQDINRGLAGVPYEQYF	TGCGCCAGCAGCCAAGATATTAATAGGGGACTAGCGGGAGTCCCCTACGAGCAGTACTTC
few	-	TRBV5-1	TRBJ2-7	12	CASSLVRYEQYF	TGCGCCAGCAGCTTGGTAAGGTACGAGCAGTACTTC
-	-	TRBV6-5	TRBJ2-2	15	CASSTLHGAAGELFF	TGTGCCAGCAGTACTCTTCACGGGGCTGCCGGGGAGCTGTTTTTT
-	-	TRBV28	TRBJ2-7	14	CASKRGGNSYEQYF	TGTGCCAGCAAGAGAGGGGGTAATTCCTACGAGCAGTACTTC
few	-	TRBV28	TRBJ1-5	13	CASSLSGPGPQHF	TGTGCCAGCAGTTTGTCAGGGCCAGGGCCCCAGCATTTT
few	-	TRBV29-1	TRBJ1-2	13	CSVGQVLEYGYTF	TGCAGCGTTGGACAGGTGCTGGAGTATGGCTACACCTTC
many	TRBD2	TRBV12-3/TRBV12-4	TRBJ2-2	16	CASSPTSGRAVGELFF	TGTGCCAGCAGCCCAACTAGCGGGAGGGCCGTCGGGGAGCTGTTTTTT
few	-	TRBV7-2	TRBJ2-7	15	CASSFLRGDWAEQYF	TGTGCCAGCAGCTTCTTAAGAGGAGACTGGGCCGAGCAGTACTTC
-	-	TRBV29-1	TRBJ2-4	14	CSVVNSANKNIQYF	TGCAGCGTTGTGAATTCGGCAAACAAAAACATTCAGTACTTC